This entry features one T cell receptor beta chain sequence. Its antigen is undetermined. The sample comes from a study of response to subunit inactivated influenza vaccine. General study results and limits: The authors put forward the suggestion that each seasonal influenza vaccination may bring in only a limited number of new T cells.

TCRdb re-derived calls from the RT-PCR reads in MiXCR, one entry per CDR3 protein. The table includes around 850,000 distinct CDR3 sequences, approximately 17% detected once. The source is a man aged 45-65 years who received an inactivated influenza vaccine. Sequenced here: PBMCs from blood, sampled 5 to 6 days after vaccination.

The CDR3: CSTEIPGTGTYNEQFF. CDR3 bases: TGCAGTACCGAGATCCCCGGGACAGGGACCTACAATGAGCAGTTCTTC. J is TRBJ2-1 and V is TRBV20-1; the match to TRBD1 covers 9 bases. This CDR3 is 16 amino acids long. CDR1 is DFQATT, CDR2 SNEGSKA, per germline (reference sequence). Trimming took 8 bases from V and 2 from J; bases not matched to a gene: 13.